The next 17 T cell receptor beta chains were all read from a single sample in a study of neurological immune-mediated disorders. TCRdb itself ran the 5' RACE reads through MiXCR, one entry per CDR3 protein. Of around 13,000 distinct CDR3 sequences listed, roughly 10% are singletons. The sequenced material came from PBMCs. The source of these receptors is a middle-aged woman in good health.

There are many counts of this clonotype. CDR3: CASSLDIGEDREAFF. In DNA form, the CDR3 reads TGCGCCAGCAGCTTGGACATAGGTGAGGACAGGGAAGCTTTCTTT. J is TRBJ1-1 and V is TRBV5-1, with 7 positions matching TRBD1. CDR3 length: 15 amino acids. CDR1 is SGHRS, CDR2 YFSETQ, per germline. The trim removed 0 bases at V and 8 bases at J, leaving 10 bases unmatched.

This clonotype was found once. This chain uses TRBV6-2 or TRBV6-3 with TRBJ1-4; no reliable D call. The CDR3 totals 12 residues. Trimming cost V 7 bases and J 1 base, with 4 bases left between them. Germline V gives CDR1 MNHEY, CDR2 SVGEGT. The CDR3 protein is CASTETNEKLFF. The CDR3, as DNA: TGTGCCAGCACCGAAACTAATGAAAAACTGTTTTTT.

This clonotype appeared many times. J is TRBJ1-6 and V is TRBV5-1; 8 nucleotides match TRBD1. The junction had 2 bases not matched to a gene; V was cut back by 3 bases and J by 0 bases. CDR3 length: 16 residues. Germline loops: CDR1 SGHRS, CDR2 YFSETQ. In DNA, the CDR3 is TGCGCCAGCAGCTCCACAGGGGGCTCCTATAATTCACCCCTCCACTTT. It encodes CASSSTGGSYNSPLHF.

This clonotype was seen at least ten times. The chain employs TRBV4-1 and TRBJ2-7, with 7 bases fitting TRBD1. The length of the CDR3 is 14 residues. V gave up 1 base and J gave up 1 base; unmatched junction bases: 1. Germline CDR1 reads MGHRA; CDR2 reads YSYEKL. CDR3 DNA sequence: TGCGCCAGCAGCCAAGTACAGGGGTCCTACGAGCAGTACTTC. It encodes CASSQVQGSYEQYF.

The gene calls are TRBV19 and TRBJ1-5; 7 nucleotides match TRBD1. Trimming cost V 3 bases and J 4 bases; bases outside gene matches: 9. CDR1 is LNHDA and CDR2 is SQIVND in the germline V gene (reference sequence). The CDR3 contains 16 residues. CDR3 in amino acids: CASSIVPDRRNQPQHF. Here the CDR3 DNA reads TGTGCCAGTAGTATCGTCCCGGACAGGCGGAATCAGCCCCAGCATTTT.

This clonotype came up many times. The chain links TRBV20-1 to TRBJ2-7; tentatively, D is TRBD1 (6 bases). V was pared by 1 base and J by 3 bases, with 16 bases between. Germline V gene sequence: CDR1 DFQATT, CDR2 SNEGSKA (reference sequence). The CDR3 loop spans 15 amino acids. The CDR3 loop reads CSARGGKGGDYEQYF. CDR3 nucleotide sequence: TGCAGTGCTAGAGGAGGAAAAGGGGGAGACTACGAGCAGTACTTC.

By its share, this clonotype is medium-sized. The chain links TRBV20-1 to TRBJ1-5; the D is unclear. From germline, CDR1 is DFQATT and CDR2 SNEGSKA (reference sequence). With 6 bases removed from V and 0 bases from J, the gap between germline ends came to 18 bases. The CDR3 has 16 amino acids. CDR3 in amino acids: CSALESVPYSNQPQHF. CDR3 bases: TGCAGTGCCCTGGAGAGTGTCCCTTATAGCAATCAGCCCCAGCATTTT.

Many counts were recorded for this clonotype. The chain carries TRBV18 and TRBJ1-1, with 7 bases aligning to TRBD1. Germline V lookup: CDR1 KGHSH, CDR2 LQKENI. With V trimmed by 6 bases and J by 2 bases, 3 bases remained unmatched. The CDR3 runs 13 residues. Written as DNA, the CDR3 is TGTGCCAGCTCCCGACAGGGAAACACTGAAGCTTTCTTT. It specifies CASSRQGNTEAFF. The full variable domain, with the rest looked up from reference TRBV18 and TRBJ1-1, is NAGVMQNPRHLVRRRGQEARLRCSPMKGHSHVYWYRQLPEEGLKFMVYLQKENIIDESGMPKERFSAEFPKEGPSILRIQQVVRGDSAAYFCASSRQGNTEAFFGQGTRLTVV.

This clonotype was detected ten times or more. The chain uses TRBV12-3 or TRBV12-4 and TRBJ1-5; no reliable D call. The CDR3 length is 12 residues. Trimming removed 5 bases from V and 12 bases from J, with 14 bases in between. The chain's CDR3 is CASSRFGELQHF. CDR3 DNA: TGTGCCAGCAGTCGATTTGGGGAGCTCCAGCATTTT.

This clonotype came up many times. The chain employs TRBV5-1 and TRBJ2-5; D possibly matches TRBD1 or TRBD2 (5 bases each). The V gene lost 3 bases and the J gene lost 5 bases, with 29 bases spanning the gap. Looked up from germline, CDR1 is SGHRS and CDR2 is YFSETQ. The length of the CDR3 is 19 residues. The CDR3, as DNA: TGCGCCAGCAGCTCCTCAGGCCCCCGGGGCAGAATATTAGGGGAGACCCAGTACTTC. It codes for CASSSSGPRGRILGETQYF.

This clonotype has at least ten counts. The chain recombines TRBV10-3 with TRBJ2-5; no firm D call. This CDR3 has 16 amino acids. Per the germline V gene, CDR1 is ENHRY and CDR2 is SYGVKD. V lost 2 bases and J 4 bases, leaving 17 bases between the germline ends. The CDR3, as DNA: TGTGCCATCAGTGAGGCCAGGACCGCCCCCTCAGAGACCCAGTACTTC. Translated: CAISEARTAPSETQYF.

This clonotype has at least ten counts. The chain joins TRBV7-8 to TRBJ2-7; D is uncertain. This CDR3 has 13 residues. V dropped 5 bases and J dropped 0 bases, with 8 bases sitting between them. CDR1 and CDR2 (germline): SGHVS, FQNEAQ. The CDR3 is CASSPRASYEQYF. DNA of the CDR3: TGTGCCAGCAGCCCGCGCGCCTCCTACGAGCAGTACTTC.

This clonotype was observed at least ten times. The J gene is TRBJ2-7, the V gene TRBV6-5, with TRBD2 identical over 14 bases. The CDR3 is 16 amino acids. The junction had 3 bases not matched to a gene; V was cut back by 0 bases and J by 5 bases. From germline, CDR1 is MNHEY and CDR2 SVGAGI. For the CDR3, the DNA is TGTGCCAGCAGTTACTCCGGACTAGCGGGAGGCAACGAGCAGTACTTC. Amino acids: CASSYSGLAGGNEQYF.

This clonotype was counted ten times or more. The rearrangement uses TRBV7-6 and TRBJ1-6; D is undetermined. Germline values: CDR1 SGHVS, CDR2 FNYEAQ. The CDR3 sequence is 15 residues long. V dropped 4 bases and J dropped 10 bases, with 17 bases sitting between them. CDR3 in amino acids: CASSSLPGGQSPLHF. The CDR3 bases are TGTGCCAGCAGCTCGTTGCCGGGAGGCCAATCACCCCTCCACTTT.

This clonotype was picked up many times. The chain recombines TRBV5-1 with TRBJ2-5; weak D call: TRBD2 (6 bases). The CDR3 is 13 residues long. Between the trimmed V and J ends, which lost 2 bases and 5 bases, there was a span of 10 bases. The germline CDR1 and CDR2 sequences are SGHRS and YFSETQ. This chain's CDR3 is CASSFPAGETQYF. CDR3 nucleotide sequence: TGCGCCAGCAGCTTTCCTGCGGGGGAGACCCAGTACTTC. Complete variable domain (other parts from reference TRBV5-1 and TRBJ2-5): KAGVTQTPRYLIKTRGQQVTLSCSPISGHRSVSWYQQTPGQGLQFLFEYFSETQRNKGNFPGRFSGRQFSNSRSEMNVSTLELGDSALYLCASSFPAGETQYFGPGTRLLVL.

This clonotype was recorded many times. V and J are TRBV4-1 and TRBJ2-1, with 11 bases that match TRBD2. Germline CDR1 reads MGHRA; CDR2 reads YSYEKL. The V segment lost 2 bases and the J segment 3 bases; nucleotides outside the gene matches: 0. The CDR3 covers 15 residues. CDR3 amino acids: CASSQTSGSYNEQFF. The CDR3 bases are TGCGCCAGCAGCCAAACTAGCGGGAGCTACAATGAGCAGTTCTTC.

This clonotype showed up many times. The J gene is TRBJ2-7, the V gene TRBV6-5; D not resolved. The length of the CDR3 is 13 residues. Germline V lookup: CDR1 MNHEY, CDR2 SVGAGI. V lost 2 bases and J 3 bases, leaving 8 bases between the germline ends. The CDR3 sequence is CASSYNRNYEQYF. As DNA, the CDR3 is TGTGCCAGCAGTTACAACAGAAACTACGAGCAGTACTTC.